A single sample gave rise to the 3 T cell receptor beta chains below, sequenced in a study of cytomegalovirus exposure and HLA in healthy donors. Use of 60 Vbeta and 13 Jbeta primers characterized the PCR. Sequenced by immunoSEQ multiplex PCR; TCRdb stores in-frame clones only, minus some. The table shows 160,000 or so clones, with roughly four fifths occurring only once. The specimen sequenced was PBMCs. The receptors originated from a woman aged 45-60 years in good health and CMV-seronegative.

The chain joins TRBV5-1 to TRBJ1-1, with D unresolved. With 0 bases removed from V and 6 bases from J, the gap between germline ends came to 12 bases. Germline V lookup: CDR1 SGHRS, CDR2 YFSETQ. The CDR3 extends over 14 amino acids. This chain's CDR3 is CASSLVAGKSEAFF. Here the CDR3 DNA reads TGCGCCAGCAGCTTGGTCGCGGGAAAGTCTGAAGCTTTCTTT.

J is TRBJ2-1 and V is TRBV5-1; 7 bases agree with TRBD2. Germline-derived CDR1 and CDR2 are SGHRS and YFSETQ. The CDR3 covers 16 residues. Unmatched junction bases numbered 7, after V lost 0 bases and J lost 4 bases. The CDR3 loop reads CASSLGVGGLYNEQFF. CDR3 bases: TGCGCCAGCAGCTTGGGAGTGGGAGGGCTTTACAATGAGCAGTTCTTC.

The rearrangement uses TRBV5-4 and TRBJ2-1; TRBD2 matches at 9 bases. Per germline, CDR1 SGHNT and CDR2 YYREEE (reference sequence). V lost 3 bases to trimming and J lost 6 bases; unmatched junction nucleotides: 7. The CDR3 has 15 residues. CDR3 protein: CASSSGGGGANEQFF. The CDR3 nucleotides are TGTGCCAGCAGCTCCGGGGGCGGGGGGGCCAATGAGCAGTTCTTC.